Here is one TCR beta chain with its context. The target antigen is unknown. The sample is drawn from a study of radiation and T cells in renal cell carcinoma. Study background: Nephrectomy followed 15 Gy stereotactic body radiation by 4 weeks.

Germline loops: CDR1 ENHRY, CDR2 SYGVKD. The V and J ends lost 10 bases and 6 bases, in that order; junction bases with no gene match: 5. The CDR3 runs to 12 residues. Data came from immunoSEQ multiplex PCR; TCRdb stores just in-frame clones and leaves some out. The top ten hold 22% of the sample, which has tens of thousands of clones, 65% to 90% seen once. Study-wide points: Without pretreatment biopsies, baseline tumor clonotype presence was undetermined.

The time point: blood 2 weeks post-SBRT. Treatment denoted: 15 Gy SBRT to primary tumor, nephrectomy 4 weeks later. Radiation-treated patients gave blood at baseline, week 2 and week 4. The tumor was a clear cell renal cell carcinoma. The chain is built from TRBV10-3 and TRBJ1-1; 10 nucleotides line up with TRBD1. The sequencing used blood, collected from a patient whose treatment included radiotherapy and nephrectomy. The origin of this receptor is a woman in her forties or fifties with renal cell carcinoma. CDR3 in DNA: TGTGCCACCCGGACAGGGGGTTCTGAAGCTTTCTTT. This encodes CATRTGGSEAFF.